The rows below give T cell receptor beta chains drawn from one sample of a study of molecular identifiers for immune sequencing clone quantification. Each CDR3 protein gets one entry after TCRdb re-called the PCR reads with MiXCR. The sample includes some 680,000 distinct CDR3 sequences, less than 30% of them seen just once. The sample comprised naive CD8+ T cells from blood, with Jurkat cell RNA spiked in. These receptors were taken from a human donor in good health. Some libraries in this study had Jurkat cell RNA spiked in. Each CDR3 is given with its conserved first and last residue. D genes are given only for firm matches. Only some rows state a clone size, as once, few, many or a class for expanded clones.

clone size,J gene,V gene,D gene,CDR3 DNA,CDR3 protein
-,TRBJ1-2,TRBV6-2/TRBV6-3,TRBD1,TGTGCCAGCAGGGATATACAGGGGGAGTTTGCTGGCTACACCTTC,CASRDIQGEFAGYTF
few,TRBJ2-3,TRBV6-5,-,TGTGCCAGCAGCCTTTACAGGGTCACAGATACGCAGTATTTT,CASSLYRVTDTQYF
many,TRBJ2-5,TRBV4-3,TRBD1,TGCGCCAGCAGCCAGACTCCAGGACAGGAAGAGACCCAGTACTTC,CASSQTPGQEETQYF
many,TRBJ1-1,TRBV5-1,TRBD1,TGCGCCAGCAGCCCGGAGGGGGCGAGAACGAACACTGAAGCTTTCTTT,CASSPEGARTNTEAFF
-,TRBJ2-2,TRBV7-6,-,TGTGCCAGCAGCTTAGTACAGTCTCCCGGGGAGCTGTTTTTT,CASSLVQSPGELFF
many,TRBJ1-6,TRBV19,TRBD1,TGTGCCAGTAGTGCCTCGACAGGGAGGAATTCACCCCTCCACTTT,CASSASTGRNSPLHF
few,TRBJ2-1,TRBV13,TRBD2,TGTGCCAGCAGCTTACCGCGGGAGAAGCTCTACAATGAGCAGTTCTTC,CASSLPREKLYNEQFF
few,TRBJ2-1,TRBV29-1,TRBD2,TGCAGCGTCGGGGGGAGGGGCTCCTACAATGAGCAGTTCTTC,CSVGGRGSYNEQFF
many,TRBJ2-3,TRBV7-9,-,TGTGCCAGCAGCCCCTCAGGGGGCGGGGGGCCCACAGATACGCAGTATTTT,CASSPSGGGGPTDTQYF
few,TRBJ2-7,TRBV25-1,-,TGTGCCAGCAGTGAACCCGGGACGGAGAACTCCTACGAGCAGTACTTC,CASSEPGTENSYEQYF
many,TRBJ2-4,TRBV9,TRBD2,TGTGCCAGCAGCGTAGAAGCGGGACTAAGAACGGACATTCAGTACTTC,CASSVEAGLRTDIQYF
many,TRBJ2-2,TRBV6-2/TRBV6-3,TRBD1,TGTGCCAGCAGTGAAGACAGGGGGCGCGTAACCGGGGAGCTGTTTTTT,CASSEDRGRVTGELFF
many,TRBJ1-5,TRBV2,TRBD1,TGTGCCAGCAACGGAGACAGGGGCTATAGCAATCAGCCCCAGCATTTT,CASNGDRGYSNQPQHF
-,TRBJ2-1,TRBV6-2/TRBV6-3,-,TGTGCCAGCAGTTACATGACCCCCGATGAGCAGTTCTTC,CASSYMTPDEQFF
few,TRBJ1-1,TRBV4-1,-,TGCGCCAGCAGCCAGGATGACATCAGGATTTCCACTGAAGCTTTCTTT,CASSQDDIRISTEAFF
few,TRBJ2-3,TRBV9,TRBD2,TGTGCCAGCAGCCTTGGACTAGCGGGAGTTTTGAATACGCAGTATTTT,CASSLGLAGVLNTQYF
few,TRBJ2-7,TRBV5-5,-,TGTGCCAGCAGCACGGAAGACACTCCCTACTACGAGCAGTACTTC,CASSTEDTPYYEQYF